This T cell receptor beta chain is drawn from a study of identical twins. Regarding the study as a whole: The models gave estimates that fell short of the out-of-frame TCR alpha sharing seen in monozygotic twins.

Germline CDR1 reads LNHNV; CDR2 reads YYDKDF (reference sequence). The CDR3 length is 15 residues. V was clipped by 2 bases and J by 6 bases, with 17 bases between them. This clonotype appeared a few times. Its antigen is still unknown. Each CDR3 protein gets one entry after TCRdb re-called the 5' RACE reads with MiXCR. The sample holds 520,000 or so distinct CDR3 sequences; 22% are singletons and the top ten take around 0.91%. The same data also contributed to another study, on T cells expressing NK-cell markers. That paper states: Seropositivity for HCMV was found in most of the eight sequenced donors, with one seronegative.

This rearrangement joins TRBV15 to TRBJ2-7, with D tentatively TRBD1 or TRBD2 (5 bases each). This clonotype was sampled from a young woman in good health. Input material: CD4+ T cells sorted from blood. CDR3 nucleotides: TGTGCCACCAGCAGACCCGGGGCCCTTGAGACCGAGCAGTACTTC. Translating gives CATSRPGALETEQYF.